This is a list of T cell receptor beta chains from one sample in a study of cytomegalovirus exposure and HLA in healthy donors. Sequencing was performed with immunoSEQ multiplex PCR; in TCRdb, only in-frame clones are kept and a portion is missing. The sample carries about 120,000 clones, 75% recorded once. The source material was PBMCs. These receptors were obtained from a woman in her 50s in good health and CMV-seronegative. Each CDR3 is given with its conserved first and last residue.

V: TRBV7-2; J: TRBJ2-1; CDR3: CASSPSGRPHEQFF
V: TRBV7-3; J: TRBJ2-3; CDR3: CASSLGGTSTDTQYF
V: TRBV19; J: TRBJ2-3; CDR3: CASSVYGDTQYF
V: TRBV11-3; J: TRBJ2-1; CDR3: CASSLSSGNNEQFF
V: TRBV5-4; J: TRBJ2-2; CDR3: CASSLPANTGELFF
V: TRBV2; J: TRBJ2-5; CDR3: CASGWTSGSGGTQYF
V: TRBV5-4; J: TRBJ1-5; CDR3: CASTQYQPQHF
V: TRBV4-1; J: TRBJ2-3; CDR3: CASSPPGLAVADTQYF
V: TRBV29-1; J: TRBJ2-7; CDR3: CSVGQAYEQYF
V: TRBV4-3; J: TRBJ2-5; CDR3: CASSRDREGTQYF
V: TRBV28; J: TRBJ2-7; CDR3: CASSRVSGPYEQYF
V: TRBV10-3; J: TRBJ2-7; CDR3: CAISESQGGSYEQYF
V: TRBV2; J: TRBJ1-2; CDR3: CASRARTGHGYTF
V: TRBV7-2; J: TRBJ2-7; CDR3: CASSLSTAVYEQYF
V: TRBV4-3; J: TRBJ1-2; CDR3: CASSQDPLGQGLGYTF
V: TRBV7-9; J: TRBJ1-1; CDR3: CASSPRQASSVNTEAFF
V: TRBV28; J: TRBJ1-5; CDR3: CASSLGGKQPQHF
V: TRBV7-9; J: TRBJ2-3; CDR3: CSSSLGSWQFSDTQYF
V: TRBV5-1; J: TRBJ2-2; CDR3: CASTGTSGKGLFGGELFF
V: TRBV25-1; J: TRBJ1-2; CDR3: CASSEYGTGIYGYTF
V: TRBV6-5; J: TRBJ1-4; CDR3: CASSYSGEDSEKLFF
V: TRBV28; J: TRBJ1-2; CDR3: CASRGGGLRRNYGYTF
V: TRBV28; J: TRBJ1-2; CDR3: CASSWDSLIYGYTF
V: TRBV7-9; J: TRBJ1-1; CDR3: CSSSPAGGYTEAFF
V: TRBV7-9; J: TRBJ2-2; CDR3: CASSDAPGQATGELFF
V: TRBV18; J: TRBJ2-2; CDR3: CASSPPLGSTGELFF
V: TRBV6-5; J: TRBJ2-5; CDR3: CASSYSGRVQETQYF
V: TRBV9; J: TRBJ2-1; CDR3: CASSVEISDLYNEQFF
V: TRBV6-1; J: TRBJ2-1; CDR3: CASSFHPGENEQFF
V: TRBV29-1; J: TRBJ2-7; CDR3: CSAGSDPYEQYF
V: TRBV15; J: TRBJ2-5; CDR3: CATSPGLAGAGLVLQHF
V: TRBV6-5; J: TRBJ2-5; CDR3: CASSYAEGRETQYF
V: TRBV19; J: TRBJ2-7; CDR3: CASSFSGGTYEQYF
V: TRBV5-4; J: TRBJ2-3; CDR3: CASSLDFGREGADTQYF
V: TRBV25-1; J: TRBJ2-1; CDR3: CASLGAGRFNEQFF
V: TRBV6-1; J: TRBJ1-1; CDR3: CASRGGQGHPEAFF
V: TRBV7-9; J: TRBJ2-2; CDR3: CSSNSLRQGGVRELFF
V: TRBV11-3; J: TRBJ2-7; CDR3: CASSLDEGADYEQYF
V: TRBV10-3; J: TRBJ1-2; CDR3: CAISATQGANYGYTF
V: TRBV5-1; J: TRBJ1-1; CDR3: CASSLQGADTEAFF
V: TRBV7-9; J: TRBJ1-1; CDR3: CSSSLPRDSLKAFF
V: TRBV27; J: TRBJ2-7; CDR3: CASRAGTGEYEQYF
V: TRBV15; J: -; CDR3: CATSPRDLPYEQYF
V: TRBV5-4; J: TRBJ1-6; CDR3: CASSYGNSPLHF
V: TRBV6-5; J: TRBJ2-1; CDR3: CASSYRSGSSYNEQFF
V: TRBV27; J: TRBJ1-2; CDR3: CASRPDRGKGYTF
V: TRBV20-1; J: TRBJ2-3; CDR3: CSAGSTDTQYF
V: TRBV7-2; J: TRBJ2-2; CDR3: CANSVSSGMNTGELFF
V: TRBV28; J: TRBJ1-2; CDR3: CASSSPGQANYGYTF
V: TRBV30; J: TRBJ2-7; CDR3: CAWSADNAYEQYF
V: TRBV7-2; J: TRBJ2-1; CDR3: CASSISGGEPQFF
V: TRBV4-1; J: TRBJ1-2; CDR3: CASSQSISRDYGYTF